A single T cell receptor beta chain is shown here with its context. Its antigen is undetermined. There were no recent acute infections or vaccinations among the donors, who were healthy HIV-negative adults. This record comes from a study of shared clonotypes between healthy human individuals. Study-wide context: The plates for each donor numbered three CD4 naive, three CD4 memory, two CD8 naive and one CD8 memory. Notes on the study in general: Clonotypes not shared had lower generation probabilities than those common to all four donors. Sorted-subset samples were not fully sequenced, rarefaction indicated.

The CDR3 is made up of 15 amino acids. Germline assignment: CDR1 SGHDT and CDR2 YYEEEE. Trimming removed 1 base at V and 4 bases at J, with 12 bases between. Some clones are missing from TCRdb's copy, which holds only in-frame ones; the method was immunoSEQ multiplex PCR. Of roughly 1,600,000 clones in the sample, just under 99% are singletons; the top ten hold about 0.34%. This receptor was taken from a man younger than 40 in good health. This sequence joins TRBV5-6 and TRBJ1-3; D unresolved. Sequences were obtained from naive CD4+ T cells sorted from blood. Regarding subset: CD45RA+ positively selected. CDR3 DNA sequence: TGTGCCAGCAGCTTGAGGCAGGCCGGCGGAAACACCATATATTTT. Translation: CASSLRQAGGNTIYF. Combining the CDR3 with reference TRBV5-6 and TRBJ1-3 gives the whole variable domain DAGVTQSPTHLIKTRGQQVTLRCSPKSGHDTVSWYQQALGQGPQFIFQYYEEEERQRGNFPDRFSGHQFPNYSSELNVNALLLGDSALYLCASSLRQAGGNTIYFGEGSWLTVV.